This TCR beta chain comes out of a study of long-term antiretroviral therapy in people with HIV. Across the study: By about a decade, the earliest samples predate the 2015 immediate-ART recommendation.

Study-wide points: Controls had broader CDR3 length ranges than HIV repertoires did. An increase in diversity followed ART, yet levels stayed below transplant donor controls. Clones that expanded before ART (that is, prior to treatment) dominated the repertoire at all time points.

On this clone: Its antigen is not known.

Survey-level immunoSEQ v3.0 assays were run. Generated by immunoSEQ multiplex PCR, the TCRdb table keeps only in-frame clones and is missing some. The sample yields 38,000 or so clones, 94% seen once. This CDR3 comprises 12 residues. The V and J ends lost 4 bases and 10 bases respectively, with 11 bases between them. CDR1 is SNHLY and CDR2 is FYNNEI in the germline V gene. J is TRBJ2-1 and V is TRBV2; perhaps TRBD2 as D (6 bases). The material sequenced was unsorted PBMCs, taken about 9 years after starting antiretroviral therapy. The sequence came from a man aged 25 to 40 with HIV. Here the CDR3 DNA reads TGTGCCAGCAGTGGACTAGGAGAGGAGCAGTTCTTC. This encodes CASSGLGEEQFF.